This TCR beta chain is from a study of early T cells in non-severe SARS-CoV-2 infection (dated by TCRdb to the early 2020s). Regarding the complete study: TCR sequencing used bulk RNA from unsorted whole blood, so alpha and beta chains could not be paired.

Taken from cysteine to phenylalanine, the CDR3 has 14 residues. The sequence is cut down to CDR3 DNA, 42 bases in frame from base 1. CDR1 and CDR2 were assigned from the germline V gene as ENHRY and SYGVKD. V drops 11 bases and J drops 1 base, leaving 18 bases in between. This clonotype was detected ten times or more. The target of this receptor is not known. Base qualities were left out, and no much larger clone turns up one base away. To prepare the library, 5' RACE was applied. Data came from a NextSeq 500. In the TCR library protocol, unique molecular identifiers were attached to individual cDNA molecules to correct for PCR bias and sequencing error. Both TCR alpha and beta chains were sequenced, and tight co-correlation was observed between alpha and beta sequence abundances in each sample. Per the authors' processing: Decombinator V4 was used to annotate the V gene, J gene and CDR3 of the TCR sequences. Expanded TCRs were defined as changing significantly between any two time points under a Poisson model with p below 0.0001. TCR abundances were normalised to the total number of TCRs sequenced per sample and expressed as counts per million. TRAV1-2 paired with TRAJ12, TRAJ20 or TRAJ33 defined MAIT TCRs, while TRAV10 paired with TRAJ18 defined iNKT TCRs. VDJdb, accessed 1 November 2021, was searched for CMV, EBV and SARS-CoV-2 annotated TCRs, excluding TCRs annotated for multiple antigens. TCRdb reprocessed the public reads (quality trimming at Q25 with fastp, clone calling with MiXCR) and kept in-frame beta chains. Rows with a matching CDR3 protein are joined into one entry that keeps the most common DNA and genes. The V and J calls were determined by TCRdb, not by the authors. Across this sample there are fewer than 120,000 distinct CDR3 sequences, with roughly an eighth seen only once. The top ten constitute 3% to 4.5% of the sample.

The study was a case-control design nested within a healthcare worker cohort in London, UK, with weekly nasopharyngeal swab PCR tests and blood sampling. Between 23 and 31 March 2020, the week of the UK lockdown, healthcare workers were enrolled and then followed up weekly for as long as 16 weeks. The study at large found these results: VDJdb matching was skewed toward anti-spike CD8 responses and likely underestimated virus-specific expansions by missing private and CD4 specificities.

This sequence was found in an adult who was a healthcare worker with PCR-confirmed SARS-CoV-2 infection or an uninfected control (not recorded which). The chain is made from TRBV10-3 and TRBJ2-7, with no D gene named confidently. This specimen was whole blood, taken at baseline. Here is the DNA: TGTGCCTTAAAACCAGCCTTCAATTCCTACGAGCAGTACTTC. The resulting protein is CALKPAFNSYEQYF.